Each of the 14 T cell receptor beta chains below was sequenced from the same sample in a study of graft-versus-host responses after intestinal transplantation. Antigen specificity for these receptors is unknown. Only in-frame clones appear in the TCRdb table, and some are missing; sequencing was by immunoSEQ multiplex PCR. The data hold over 65,000 clones, with around 90% observed a single time. The sequenced sample was unstimulated CD8+ T cells sorted from spleen or lymph node cells, obtained before transplant. These receptors all come from a human donor who was the organ donor for an intestinal transplant.

The rearrangement uses TRBV11-2 and TRBJ2-7; D ambiguous. Between the trimmed V and J ends, which lost 0 bases and 3 bases, there was a span of 15 bases. This CDR3 is 16 amino acids long. Germline loops: CDR1 SGHAT, CDR2 FQNNGV. In DNA, the CDR3 is TGTGCCAGCAGCTTAGATTGGCGGTTCTTCCTCTACGAGCAGTACTTC. It yields the protein CASSLDWRFFLYEQYF. Using reference TRBV11-2 and TRBJ2-7 for the parts outside the CDR3, the full variable domain is EAGVAQSPRYKIIEKRQSVAFWCNPISGHATLYWYQQILGQGPKLLIQFQNNGVVDDSQLPKDRFSAERLKGVDSTLKIQPAKLEDSAVYLCASSLDWRFFLYEQYFGPGTRLTVT.

This clone has only one observation. DNA of the CDR3: TGTGCCAGCAGCCCCCGGACAGGCGGCACAGATACGCAGTATTTT. Translation: CASSPRTGGTDTQYF. The chain combines TRBV6-1 with TRBJ2-3, with 7 nucleotides matching TRBD1. The ends lost 6 bases at V and 1 base at J; junction bases unmatched: 7. The CDR3 consists of 15 residues. Germline V lookup: CDR1 MNHNS, CDR2 SASEGT.

V usage is TRBV5-4 and J usage is TRBJ1-1, with 7 bases matching TRBD1. V trimming: 4 bases; J trimming: 2 bases; junction bases outside the gene matches: 14. Germline V gene lookup returns CDR1 SGHNT and CDR2 YYREEE (reference sequence). This CDR3 has 17 residues. CDR3 loop: CASSPHPRGPGNTEAFF. The DNA for the CDR3 is TGTGCCAGCAGCCCTCACCCGAGGGGGCCGGGTAACACTGAAGCTTTCTTT. Drawing the rest from reference TRBV5-4 and TRBJ1-1, the complete variable domain is ETGVTQSPTHLIKTRGQQVTLRCSSQSGHNTVSWYQQALGQGPQFIFQYYREEENGRGNFPPRFSGLQFPNYSSELNVNALELDDSALYLCASSPHPRGPGNTEAFFGQGTRLTVV.

CDR3 loop: CASSLDGRTYEQYF. The CDR3 nucleotides read TGTGCCAGCAGCTTAGATGGCAGAACCTACGAGCAGTACTTC. The rearrangement uses TRBV7-6 and TRBJ2-7; D gene uncertain. The CDR3 covers 14 residues. Germline V lookup: CDR1 SGHVS, CDR2 FNYEAQ. V lost 1 base, J lost 2 bases, and 9 bases lay in between.

CDR3 loop: CASTPGAGDVYNEQFF. The DNA of the CDR3 is TGCGCCAGCACCCCAGGCGCGGGAGACGTCTACAATGAGCAGTTCTTC. The rearrangement links TRBV5-1 to TRBJ2-1; 7 bases fit TRBD2. Germline loops: CDR1 SGHRS, CDR2 YFSETQ. The CDR3 length is 16 residues. V lost 6 bases and J lost 3; bases outside the gene matches: 12. The full variable domain, its missing parts supplied by reference TRBV5-1 and TRBJ2-1, is KAGVTQTPRYLIKTRGQQVTLSCSPISGHRSVSWYQQTPGQGLQFLFEYFSETQRNKGNFPGRFSGRQFSNSRSEMNVSTLELGDSALYLCASTPGAGDVYNEQFFGPGTRLTVL.

This rearrangement joins TRBV15 to TRBJ1-5; 7 bases agree with TRBD1. This CDR3 has 15 residues. Germline V CDR1 and CDR2: LNHNV, YYDKDF (reference sequence). The J segment lost 8 bases and the V segment lost 1 base, leaving 8 bases of the junction unmatched. The CDR3 sequence: CATSRGTGPQEPQHF. The CDR3 DNA sequence: TGTGCCACCAGCAGAGGGACAGGACCCCAGGAGCCCCAGCATTTT.

The rearrangement uses TRBV27 and TRBJ2-2; 11 bases line up with TRBD1. The CDR3 is 15 amino acids. CDR1 is MNHEY and CDR2 is SMNVEV in the germline V gene (reference sequence). V was pared by 5 bases and J by 7 bases, with 6 bases of the junction left unmatched. Here the CDR3 reads CASSPDRGQGGELFF. The CDR3 DNA sequence: TGTGCCAGCAGTCCGGACAGGGGGCAGGGCGGGGAGCTGTTTTTT.

The rearrangement joins TRBV7-9 to TRBJ2-1; possible D gene TRBD1, 6 bases. Trimming removed 2 bases at V and 6 bases at J, with 11 bases between. This CDR3 is built from 14 residues. Germline assignment: CDR1 SEHNR and CDR2 FQNEAQ (reference sequence). The CDR3 region has the DNA TGTGCCAGCAGCTTAACGACAGGCCGCAATGAGCAGTTCTTC. Protein product: CASSLTTGRNEQFF.

In its sample, this clone was seen a few times. The chain couples TRBV20-1 to TRBJ1-2; the D gene is possibly TRBD1 (6 bases). The germline V gene encodes CDR1 DFQATT and CDR2 SNEGSKA (reference sequence). This CDR3 has 11 amino acids. V gave up 2 bases and J gave up 8 bases, with 9 bases separating them. The CDR3 spells CSARTDRGYTF. Written as DNA, the CDR3 is TGCAGTGCTAGAACAGACAGGGGCTACACCTTC.

The genes are TRBV4-1 and TRBJ2-2; D perhaps matches TRBD2 (5 bases). V was trimmed by 4 bases and J by 6 bases, leaving 15 bases between them. The CDR3 extends over 15 amino acids. Germline CDR1 and CDR2: MGHRA and YSYEKL. The CDR3 spells CASSLSRGDPGELFF. As DNA, the CDR3 is TGCGCCAGCAGCCTTAGTCGGGGAGACCCCGGGGAGCTGTTTTTT.

Comments on this clone: This sample includes further DNA sequences coding for the same CDR3. V gene TRBV28 combines with J gene TRBJ1-5, with unresolved D. CDR3 length: 15 residues. The V end lost 3 bases, the J end lost 0 bases, and 9 bases lay between the germline ends. CDR1 is MDHEN, CDR2 SYDVKM, per germline. CDR3 protein: CASSFFRVSNQPQHF. In nucleotides, the CDR3 is TGTGCCAGCAGTTTCTTTAGAGTTAGCAATCAGCCCCAGCATTTT.

The chain links TRBV5-4 to TRBJ2-2, with D unresolved. V shed 3 bases and J shed 3 bases, with 9 bases lying between them. In germline, CDR1 is SGHNT, CDR2 YYREEE (reference sequence). CDR3 size: 14 residues. The CDR3 is CASSSTPDTGELFF. The DNA of the CDR3 is TGTGCCAGCAGCTCGACTCCTGACACCGGGGAGCTGTTTTTT.

This chain connects TRBV19 to TRBJ1-1, with 12 positions matching TRBD1. After removal of 8 bases from V and 3 bases from J, the junction contained 1 base not matched to a gene. The CDR3 runs 13 residues. Germline V gene lookup returns CDR1 LNHDA and CDR2 SQIVND (reference sequence). This chain's CDR3 is CASGTGGYTEAFF. The CDR3 region has the DNA TGTGCCAGTGGGACAGGGGGCTACACTGAAGCTTTCTTT.

The V gene is TRBV6-6, the J gene TRBJ2-1, with a weak D call TRBD1 (5 bases). The CDR3 contains 13 residues. Trimming stripped 4 bases from V and 7 bases from J, with 11 bases between. The V gene's germline CDR1 is MNHNY and CDR2 SVGAGI (reference sequence). The CDR3 region is CASSLETANEQFF. Here the CDR3 DNA reads TGTGCCAGCAGTTTAGAGACAGCTAATGAGCAGTTCTTC.